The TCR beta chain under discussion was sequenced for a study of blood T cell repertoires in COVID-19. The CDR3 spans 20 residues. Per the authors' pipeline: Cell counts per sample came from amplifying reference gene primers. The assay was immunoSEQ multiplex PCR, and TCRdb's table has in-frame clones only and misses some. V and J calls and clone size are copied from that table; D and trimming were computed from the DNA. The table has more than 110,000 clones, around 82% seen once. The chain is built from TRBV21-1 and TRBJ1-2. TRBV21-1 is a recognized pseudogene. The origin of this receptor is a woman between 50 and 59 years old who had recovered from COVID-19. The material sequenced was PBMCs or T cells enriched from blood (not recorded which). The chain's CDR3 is CASSNKALSGSQDLRYGYTF. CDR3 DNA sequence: TGTGCCAGCAGCAATAAGGCTCTTTCGGGGTCCCAAGATCTCAGATATGGCTACACCTTC.